This is a list of T cell receptor beta chains from one sample in a study of T cell responses to AZD1222 COVID-19 vaccine. This table comes from immunoSEQ multiplex PCR, and its TCRdb copy is limited to in-frame clones, with some not included. The sample shows over 50,000 clones, approximately 85% of them seen only once. Sequences were derived from peripheral blood, sampled 28 days after the second AZD1222 dose. The source of these receptors is an adult who received the AZD1222 COVID-19 vaccine. Each CDR3 is given with its conserved first and last residue. Fields, in order: V gene, CDR3 length, D gene, J gene, clone size, CDR3 protein, CDR3 DNA. The D gene is left open where the match is weak. Expanded clones get a size class; other rows say once, few or many, or leave the size out.

V gene: TRBV7-3; CDR3 length: 14; D gene: .; J gene: TRBJ2-1; clone size: .; CDR3 protein: CASSAGRPYNEQFF; CDR3 DNA: TGTGCCAGCAGCGCAGGACGCCCCTACAATGAGCAGTTCTTC
V gene: TRBV27; CDR3 length: 14; D gene: .; J gene: TRBJ1-2; clone size: .; CDR3 protein: CASSSQVGLYGYTF; CDR3 DNA: TGTGCCAGCAGTTCCCAAGTAGGGCTCTATGGCTACACCTTC
V gene: TRBV4-1; CDR3 length: 16; D gene: TRBD2; J gene: TRBJ2-7; clone size: medium-sized; CDR3 protein: CASSQDRGGSSYEQYF; CDR3 DNA: TGCGCCAGCAGCCAAGATCGGGGCGGGAGCTCCTACGAGCAGTACTTC
V gene: TRBV15; CDR3 length: 16; D gene: .; J gene: TRBJ1-2; clone size: .; CDR3 protein: CATSRAGRGANYGYTF; CDR3 DNA: TGTGCCACCAGCAGGGCAGGTCGGGGTGCAAACTATGGCTACACCTTC
V gene: TRBV5-4; CDR3 length: 16; D gene: TRBD1; J gene: TRBJ2-4; clone size: .; CDR3 protein: CASSLIGQGGKNIQYF; CDR3 DNA: TGTGCCAGCAGCTTGATCGGACAGGGTGGGAAAAACATTCAGTACTTC
V gene: TRBV5-6; CDR3 length: 13; D gene: TRBD1; J gene: TRBJ2-7; clone size: .; CDR3 protein: CASSPPGQGGQYF; CDR3 DNA: TGTGCCAGCAGCCCCCCCGGACAGGGAGGGCAGTACTTC
V gene: TRBV4-3; CDR3 length: 15; D gene: .; J gene: TRBJ1-5; clone size: .; CDR3 protein: CASSQDPGLDQPQHF; CDR3 DNA: TGCGCCAGCAGCCAAGATCCGGGGCTTGATCAGCCCCAGCATTTT
V gene: TRBV28; CDR3 length: 14; D gene: .; J gene: TRBJ1-5; clone size: .; CDR3 protein: CASSIGTFQQPQHF; CDR3 DNA: TGTGCCAGCAGTATCGGGACATTCCAACAGCCCCAGCATTTT
V gene: TRBV27; CDR3 length: 21; D gene: .; J gene: TRBJ2-2; clone size: once; CDR3 protein: CASSPKGGITEPLRNTGELFF; CDR3 DNA: TGTGCCAGCAGCCCTAAGGGCGGGATCACCGAGCCCCTACGTAACACCGGGGAGCTGTTTTTT
V gene: TRBV3-1/TRBV3-2; CDR3 length: 16; D gene: .; J gene: TRBJ1-1; clone size: .; CDR3 protein: CASRDRDSLMNTEAFF; CDR3 DNA: TGTGCCAGCAGAGACCGGGACTCCCTAATGAACACTGAAGCTTTCTTT
V gene: TRBV15; CDR3 length: 15; D gene: TRBD2; J gene: TRBJ2-3; clone size: once; CDR3 protein: CATSREGLGEDTQYF; CDR3 DNA: TGTGCCACCAGCAGAGAGGGACTAGGAGAAGATACGCAGTATTTT
V gene: TRBV4-3; CDR3 length: 16; D gene: .; J gene: TRBJ2-3; clone size: .; CDR3 protein: CASSETGLPNTDTQYF; CDR3 DNA: TGCGCCAGCAGCGAAACGGGACTCCCAAACACAGATACGCAGTATTTT
V gene: TRBV3-1/TRBV3-2; CDR3 length: 14; D gene: .; J gene: TRBJ2-5; clone size: .; CDR3 protein: CASSQSGLQETQYF; CDR3 DNA: TGTGCCAGCAGCCAATCAGGGCTCCAAGAGACCCAGTACTTC
V gene: TRBV18; CDR3 length: 16; D gene: .; J gene: TRBJ2-2; clone size: .; CDR3 protein: CASSPIEYSSTGELFF; CDR3 DNA: TGTGCCAGCTCACCCATCGAATATTCAAGCACCGGGGAGCTGTTTTTT
V gene: TRBV28; CDR3 length: 13; D gene: .; J gene: TRBJ1-2; clone size: .; CDR3 protein: CASKTGTNYGYTF; CDR3 DNA: TGTGCCAGCAAGACGGGAACTAACTATGGCTACACCTTC
V gene: TRBV7-3; CDR3 length: 15; D gene: TRBD2; J gene: TRBJ2-1; clone size: few; CDR3 protein: CASSSLAGGGNEQFF; CDR3 DNA: TGTGCCAGCAGCTCACTAGCGGGAGGGGGCAATGAGCAGTTCTTC
V gene: TRBV28; CDR3 length: 13; D gene: .; J gene: TRBJ2-7; clone size: .; CDR3 protein: CASSVRGSYEQYF; CDR3 DNA: TGTGCCAGCAGTGTCAGGGGTTCCTACGAGCAGTACTTC